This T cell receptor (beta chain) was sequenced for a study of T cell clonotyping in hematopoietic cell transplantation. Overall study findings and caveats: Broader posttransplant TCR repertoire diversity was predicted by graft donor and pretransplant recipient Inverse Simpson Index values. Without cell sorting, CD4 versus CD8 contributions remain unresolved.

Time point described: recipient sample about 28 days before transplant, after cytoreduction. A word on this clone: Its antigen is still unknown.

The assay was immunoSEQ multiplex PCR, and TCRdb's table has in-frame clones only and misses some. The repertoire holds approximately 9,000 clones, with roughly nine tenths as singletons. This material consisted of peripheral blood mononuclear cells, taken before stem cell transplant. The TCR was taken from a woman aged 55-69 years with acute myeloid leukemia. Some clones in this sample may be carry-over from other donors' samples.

CDR3 coding DNA: TGCGCCAGCAGCTTTGGAGGAATGAACACTGAAGCTTTCTTT. Encoded protein: CASSFGGMNTEAFF. V is TRBV5-1 and J is TRBJ1-1, with D unresolved. The germline CDR1 and CDR2 sequences are SGHRS and YFSETQ. V gave up 2 bases and J gave up 0 bases, with 8 bases separating them. The CDR3 has 14 amino acids.